Below, 5 T cell receptor beta chains from the same sample are listed, as sequenced in a study of lymphopenia after photon versus proton radiotherapy. Clones were read by immunoSEQ multiplex PCR, and TCRdb kept only the in-frame ones, dropping some. Among 150,000 to 200,000 clones, about nine tenths were seen once, and the ten largest hold approximately 4.8%. The source material was peripheral blood, sampled from a patient treated with photon-based radiotherapy. The receptors derive from a man between 50 and 59 years old with gastric cancer.

The V and J genes are TRBV7-9 and TRBJ2-4, with 9 bases that match TRBD1. Looked up from germline, CDR1 is SEHNR and CDR2 is FQNEAQ (reference sequence). CDR3 size: 14 residues. V shed 5 bases, J shed 7 bases, and the junction held 6 bases outside the gene matches. The CDR3 DNA reads as TGTGCCAGCAGCAGGGACAGGGATATCAACATTCAGTACTTC. The encoded protein is CASSRDRDINIQYF.

The genes are TRBV27 and TRBJ2-7; TRBD2 matches at 9 bases. This CDR3 is 16 amino acids long. The germline gives CDR1 MNHEY, CDR2 SMNVEV (reference sequence). V was pared by 3 bases and J by 5 bases, with 11 bases of the junction left unmatched. CDR3 nucleotides: TGTGCCAGCAGTTTTAGCGGGAGTAGTGCTTCAAACGAGCAGTACTTC. Protein product: CASSFSGSSASNEQYF.

In DNA form, the CDR3 reads TGTGCCAGCAGTTTCACAGGGCTCACTGAAGCTTTCTTT. Protein sequence: CASSFTGLTEAFF. This rearrangement joins TRBV28 to TRBJ1-1; D perhaps matches TRBD1 (6 bases). The CDR3 spans 13 residues. Trimming removed 3 bases from V and 4 bases from J, with 9 bases in between. Germline CDR1 MDHEN, CDR2 SYDVKM.

The rearrangement joins TRBV6-5 to TRBJ2-5; D is possibly TRBD1 or TRBD2 (5 bases each). The CDR3 runs 15 residues. V was pared by 5 bases and J by 5 bases, with 18 bases between. CDR1 MNHEY and CDR2 SVGAGI come from the germline V gene. The CDR3 loop is CASSTRQLTRETQYF. CDR3 DNA sequence: TGTGCCAGCAGTACCCGACAGCTTACTAGGGAGACCCAGTACTTC.

The rearrangement uses TRBV6-6 and TRBJ2-1, with D possibly being TRBD1 (6 bases). The CDR3 is 15 residues long. Germline lookup yields CDR1 MNHNY and CDR2 SVGAGI (reference sequence). Trimming removed 8 bases from V and 3 bases from J, with 17 bases in between. The CDR3 region has the DNA TGTGCCAGCGGACCCAATGGACAGATCTACAATGAGCAGTTCTTC. Translated, it gives CASGPNGQIYNEQFF.